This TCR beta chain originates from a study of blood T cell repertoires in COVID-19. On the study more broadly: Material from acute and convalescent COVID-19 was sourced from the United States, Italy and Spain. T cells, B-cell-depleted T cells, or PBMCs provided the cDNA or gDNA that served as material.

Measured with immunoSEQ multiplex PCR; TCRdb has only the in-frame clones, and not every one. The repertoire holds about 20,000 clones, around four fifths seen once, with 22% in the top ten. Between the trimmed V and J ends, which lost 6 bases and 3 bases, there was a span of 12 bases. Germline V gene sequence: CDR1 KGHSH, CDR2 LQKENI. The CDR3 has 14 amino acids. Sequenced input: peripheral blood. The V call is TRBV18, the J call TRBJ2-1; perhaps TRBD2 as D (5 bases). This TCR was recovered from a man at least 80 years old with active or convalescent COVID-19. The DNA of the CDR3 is TGTGCCAGCTCCCCTCAACGGGGCTACAATGAGCAGTTCTTC. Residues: CASSPQRGYNEQFF.